This TCR beta chain is drawn from a study of blood T cell repertoires in COVID-19. Assay used: immunoSEQ multiplex PCR; TCRdb lists only in-frame clones, some missing. The sample consists of about 100,000 clones, 70% to 90% of them appearing once. This clone was observed a single time. The CDR3 has 16 amino acids. Trimming pared 1 base from V and 0 bases from J, leaving 12 bases between. Germline V gives CDR1 LNHNV, CDR2 YYDKDF (reference sequence). This receptor was obtained from a young woman with acute or convalescent COVID-19. V usage is TRBV15 and J usage is TRBJ1-1; maybe TRBD1 (6 bases). The sample was peripheral blood. The CDR3 region is CATSRAGVTLNTEAFF. In DNA form, the CDR3 reads TGTGCCACCAGCAGAGCAGGGGTCACCTTGAACACTGAAGCTTTCTTT.